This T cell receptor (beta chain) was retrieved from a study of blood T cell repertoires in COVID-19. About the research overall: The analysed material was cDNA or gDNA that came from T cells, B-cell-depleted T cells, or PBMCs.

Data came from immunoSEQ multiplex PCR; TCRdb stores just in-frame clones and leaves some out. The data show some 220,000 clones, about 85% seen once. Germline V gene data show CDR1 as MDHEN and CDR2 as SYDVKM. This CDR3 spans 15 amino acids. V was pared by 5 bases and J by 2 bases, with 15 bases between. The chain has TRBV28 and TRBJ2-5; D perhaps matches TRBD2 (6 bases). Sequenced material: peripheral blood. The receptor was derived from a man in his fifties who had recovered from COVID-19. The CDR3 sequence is CASSPAGLRQETQYF. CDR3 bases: TGTGCCAGCAGTCCCGCGGGACTGCGGCAAGAGACCCAGTACTTC.